The 28 T cell receptor beta chains reported below all come from one sample, sequenced in a study of beta chain features in type 1 diabetes. Findings and caveats of the study: Moderate yet significant TCRB CDR3 shortening was seen in Type 1 diabetes patients in all four CD4+ subsets.

Investigators reverse transcribed all isolated RNA, so they sequenced expressed TCRB transcripts. Libraries were prepared by immunoSEQ multiplex PCR; TCRdb keeps only in-frame clonotypes and omits some of them. The sample lists about 150,000 clones; 10% were seen once. These TCRs are of unknown antigen specificity. Sequenced material: central memory CD4+ T cells from blood. Receptors were obtained from a man aged 25 to 45 with type 1 diabetes.

This clone turned up a few times. The chain employs TRBV10-3 and TRBJ2-7; 7 bases fit TRBD2. Germline V gene data show CDR1 as ENHRY and CDR2 as SYGVKD. The CDR3 totals 12 residues. The trim removed 10 bases at V and 2 bases at J, leaving 5 bases unmatched. The CDR3 coding sequence is TGTGCCACCGGACTAGAAACCTACGAGCAGTACTTC. Encoded protein: CATGLETYEQYF.

CDR3 sequence reads: CASRRQGRDETQYF. The DNA for the CDR3 is TGTGCCAGCAGAAGACAGGGACGGGACGAGACCCAGTACTTC. The chain employs TRBV5-6 and TRBJ2-5, with 7 bases that match TRBD1. V gave up 5 bases and J gave up 5 bases; unmatched junction bases: 9. The germline V gene encodes CDR1 SGHDT and CDR2 YYEEEE. The CDR3 contains 14 residues.

The rearrangement uses TRBV18 and TRBJ2-1; D is undetermined. V dropped 3 bases and J dropped 5 bases, with 5 bases sitting between them. This CDR3 has 12 amino acids. Per germline, CDR1 KGHSH and CDR2 LQKENI. The DNA for the CDR3 is TGTGCCAGCTCACCCGAGGACAATGAGCAGTTCTTC. Translating it yields CASSPEDNEQFF.

CDR3 nucleotide sequence: TGTGCCTGGGGCCTAATGGCAGGGGGCACAGATACGCAGTATTTT. This encodes CAWGLMAGGTDTQYF. The chain joins TRBV30 to TRBJ2-3; a possible D gene is TRBD1 (6 bases). Trimming removed 5 bases at V and 1 base at J, with 16 bases between. The CDR3 consists of 15 residues. CDR1 and CDR2 (germline): GTSNPN, SVGIG (reference sequence).

This clone was seen only a few times. The chain links TRBV27 to TRBJ1-2, with a tentative D call TRBD1 (6 bases). V was shortened by 3 bases and J by 8 bases, with 13 bases between the two germline ends. This CDR3 has 13 amino acids. Germline loops: CDR1 MNHEY, CDR2 SMNVEV (reference sequence). The CDR3 region has the DNA TGTGCCAGCAGTTTGGGGGGGGCGGAAGGCTACACCTTC. It is translated as CASSLGGAEGYTF.

This sequence joins TRBV5-1 and TRBJ1-1; D uncertain. Germline CDR1 is SGHRS and CDR2 is YFSETQ. V was cut by 5 bases and J by 3 bases, with 11 bases left in between. This CDR3 has 13 amino acids. The CDR3 is CASSLTPYTEAFF. The CDR3 region has the DNA TGCGCCAGCAGTCTGACACCCTACACTGAAGCTTTCTTT.

For this clone: The sample contains more than one DNA sequence encoding this CDR3. The chain recombines TRBV30 with TRBJ2-3; D ambiguous. The CDR3 covers 13 residues. Germline V gene sequence: CDR1 GTSNPN, CDR2 SVGIG (reference sequence). Trimming pared 0 bases from V and 4 bases from J, leaving 8 bases between. CDR3 nucleotides: TGTGCCTGGAGTGTTAGGAGTTCAGATACGCAGTATTTT. Its translation is CAWSVRSSDTQYF.

The rearrangement uses TRBV9 and TRBJ2-5; no definite D call. Germline values: CDR1 SGDLS, CDR2 YYNGEE. The CDR3 is 13 residues long. Trimming pared 1 base from V and 4 bases from J, leaving 8 bases between. The CDR3 DNA reads as TGTGCCAGCAGCGTAACACCTCGAGAGACCCAGTACTTC. Translation: CASSVTPRETQYF.

This clone has a handful of counts. V is TRBV11-2 and J is TRBJ2-1; D unresolved. The CDR3 is 14 residues long. Germline V CDR1 and CDR2: SGHAT, FQNNGV. V shed 2 bases and J shed 13 bases, with 18 bases lying between them. The CDR3 here is CASSLSSIGSAQFF. The CDR3 bases are TGTGCCAGCAGCTTAAGTTCTATAGGCAGCGCTCAGTTCTTC.

This clone has a handful of counts. V usage is TRBV9 and J usage is TRBJ2-7; no definite D call. Trimming took off 7 bases at V and 1 base at J, with 12 bases between the two ends. The CDR3 is 13 amino acids. Germline V gene lookup returns CDR1 SGDLS and CDR2 YYNGEE. Written as DNA, the CDR3 is TGTGCCAGCGCCCCGGGTGCTTCCTACGAGCAGTACTTC. Residues: CASAPGASYEQYF.

V and J are TRBV5-3 and TRBJ2-3; 7 nucleotides align to TRBD2. TRBV5-3 is an open reading frame, and its role is uncertain. The CDR3 extends over 15 amino acids. Trimming cost V 2 bases and J 1 base; bases outside gene matches: 4. CDR3 loop: CARSFPREGTDTQYF. The DNA for the CDR3 is TGTGCCAGAAGCTTCCCCCGGGAGGGCACAGATACGCAGTATTTT.

This clone turned up a few times. The chain recombines TRBV19 with TRBJ2-3, with D possibly matching TRBD2 (6 bases). Per the germline V gene, CDR1 is LNHDA and CDR2 is SQIVND (reference sequence). The CDR3 loop spans 14 amino acids. Trimming took 2 bases from V and 2 from J, leaving 8 bases between them. The CDR3 coding sequence is TGTGCCAGTAGTATACGGAGGGACACAGATACGCAGTATTTT. Its protein product is CASSIRRDTDTQYF.

This clone has just a few counts. V gene TRBV4-2 combines with J gene TRBJ1-5, with TRBD1 matching 8 bases. Per the germline V gene, CDR1 is LGHNA and CDR2 is YNFKEQ. The ends lost 0 bases at V and 7 bases at J; junction bases unmatched: 2. The CDR3 loop spans 14 amino acids. The chain's CDR3 is CASSQDRGRQPQHF. The CDR3 DNA follows: TGTGCCAGCAGCCAAGACAGGGGGCGGCAGCCCCAGCATTTT.

This clone was seen a few times. This specimen includes other DNA sequences encoding the same CDR3. The chain couples TRBV7-9 to TRBJ1-1, with no clear D. CDR3 size: 13 residues. Germline loops: CDR1 SEHNR, CDR2 FQNEAQ (reference sequence). With 3 bases removed from V and 3 bases from J, the gap between germline ends came to 8 bases. Written as DNA, the CDR3 is TGTGCCAGCAGCTTCCAGGAGGACACTGAAGCTTTCTTT. Translating it yields CASSFQEDTEAFF.

V usage is TRBV5-1 and J usage is TRBJ2-3, with D perhaps matching TRBD1 (5 bases). CDR1 and CDR2 from the germline V gene are SGHRS and YFSETQ. Trimming removed 5 bases at V and 6 bases at J, with 10 bases between. The CDR3 extends over 12 amino acids. This CDR3 is CASREDSDTQYF. CDR3 in DNA: TGCGCCAGCAGGGAAGACAGCGATACGCAGTATTTT.

Only a few counts were recorded for this clone. This rearrangement joins TRBV6-1 to TRBJ1-4, with D hard to call. Germline CDR1 and CDR2: MNHNS and SASEGT. The germline V and J ends were trimmed by 5 bases and 7 bases, with 14 bases remaining between them. The CDR3 has 14 amino acids. CDR3 protein: CASSYNPGAEKLFF. As DNA, the CDR3 is TGTGCCAGCAGTTATAACCCAGGCGCTGAAAAACTGTTTTTT.

The V gene is TRBV18, the J gene TRBJ2-1; 11 bases match TRBD2. Germline V gene lookup returns CDR1 KGHSH and CDR2 LQKENI. V lost 0 bases to trimming and J lost 8 bases; unmatched junction nucleotides: 6. The CDR3 runs 16 residues. Here the CDR3 DNA reads TGTGCCAGCTCACCACCCAACGGACTAGCGGGCCATGAGCAGTTCTTC. Residues: CASSPPNGLAGHEQFF.

This chain uses TRBV6-1 with TRBJ1-2; D gene uncertain. V lost 7 bases and J 0 bases, leaving 12 bases between the germline ends. From germline, CDR1 is MNHNS and CDR2 SASEGT. The CDR3 loop spans 14 amino acids. CDR3 residues: CASISVNTNYGYTF. The DNA of the CDR3 is TGTGCCAGCATATCGGTGAATACTAACTATGGCTACACCTTC.

V usage is TRBV18 and J usage is TRBJ2-3, with D tentatively TRBD1 (6 bases). The CDR3 consists of 15 residues. V lost 3 bases and J 0 bases, leaving 10 bases between the germline ends. CDR1 and CDR2 from the germline V gene are KGHSH and LQKENI. CDR3 amino acids: CASSPTGLSTDTQYF. In DNA, the CDR3 is TGTGCCAGCTCACCCACAGGGCTGAGCACAGATACGCAGTATTTT.

This clone has only a few counts. This same CDR3 is encoded by further DNA sequences in the sample. The gene calls are TRBV29-1 and TRBJ2-5, with no clear D. Germline V gives CDR1 SQVTM, CDR2 ANQGSEA. CDR3 size: 12 residues. Trimming removed 1 base at V and 1 base at J, with 4 bases between. The chain's CDR3 is CSVEGLQETQYF. CDR3 DNA sequence: TGCAGCGTTGAAGGGCTCCAAGAGACCCAGTACTTC.

The J gene is TRBJ1-1, the V gene TRBV11-2; 11 bases align to TRBD1. The CDR3 is 17 amino acids. Losses at the gene ends were 1 base for V and 1 base for J; bases not matched to a gene: 5. The germline gives CDR1 SGHAT, CDR2 FQNNGV. The CDR3 DNA sequence: TGTGCCAGCAGCTTAGCCTTGGGACAGGGGGAGAACACTGAAGCTTTCTTT. Amino acids: CASSLALGQGENTEAFF.

This clone came up a few times. This chain connects TRBV5-6 to TRBJ2-6; D remains ambiguous. The CDR3 sequence is 15 residues long. V dropped 0 bases and J dropped 2 bases, with 6 bases sitting between them. CDR1 and CDR2 from the germline V gene are SGHDT and YYEEEE. The CDR3 loop reads CASSLAGTGANVLTF. Here the CDR3 DNA reads TGTGCCAGCAGCTTGGCAGGTACTGGGGCCAACGTCCTGACTTTC.

This clone was seen only a few times. V and J are TRBV28 and TRBJ2-6; perhaps TRBD2 as D (5 bases). The ends were cut back, 4 bases at V and 1 base at J, with 8 bases in the middle. In germline, CDR1 is MDHEN, CDR2 SYDVKM. CDR3 length: 15 residues. CDR3: CASSSIASGANVLTF. CDR3 bases: TGTGCCAGCAGTTCTATAGCGTCTGGGGCCAACGTCCTGACTTTC. Looking up the rest from reference TRBV28 and TRBJ2-6 gives the full variable domain: DVKVTQSSRYLVKRTGEKVFLECVQDMDHENMFWYRQDPGLGLRLIYFSYDVKMKEKGDIPEGYSVSREKKERFSLILESASTNQTSMYLCASSSIASGANVLTFGAGSRLTVL.

V gene TRBV19 combines with J gene TRBJ1-2; 7 bases match TRBD1. Per the germline V gene, CDR1 is LNHDA and CDR2 is SQIVND (reference sequence). With V trimmed by 5 bases and J by 7 bases, 7 bases remained unmatched. The CDR3 spans 13 residues. The CDR3 reads CASSFGTEAGYTF. CDR3 nucleotide sequence: TGTGCCAGTAGTTTCGGGACAGAGGCTGGCTACACCTTC.

This clone was seen a few times. The rearrangement joins TRBV28 to TRBJ1-5, with TRBD1 matching over 9 bases. The CDR3 totals 14 residues. Germline values: CDR1 MDHEN, CDR2 SYDVKM. Trimming took 6 bases from V and 4 from J; bases not matched to a gene: 4. CDR3 in DNA: TGTGCCAGCAGACTCGGACAGGGGAATCAGCCCCAGCATTTT. Translating gives CASRLGQGNQPQHF.

This clone has more than one count but fewer than ten. J is TRBJ2-7 and V is TRBV7-2, with TRBD1 identical over 7 bases. CDR1 and CDR2 (germline): SGHTA, FQGNSA. This CDR3 is built from 15 residues. The V gene end was trimmed by 5 bases and the J gene end by 1 base; junction bases not matched to a gene: 8. The CDR3 here is CASSIQGSSSYEQYF. CDR3 DNA: TGTGCCAGCAGCATACAGGGGTCGTCGTCCTACGAGCAGTACTTC.

This clone was recorded a few times. The chain carries TRBV14 and TRBJ2-2; D is ambiguous. The CDR3 spans 13 residues. From germline, CDR1 is SGHDN and CDR2 FVKESK. Trimming removed 0 bases at V and 7 bases at J, with 6 bases between. The CDR3 DNA reads as TGTGCCAGCAGCCAAGATGTTAACGGGGAGCTGTTTTTT. Translation gives CASSQDVNGELFF.

This clone was seen a few times. The chain couples TRBV18 to TRBJ2-7; 7 nucleotides align to TRBD2. The junction had 4 bases not matched to a gene; V was cut back by 4 bases and J by 4 bases. Per the germline V gene, CDR1 is KGHSH and CDR2 is LQKENI. The CDR3 has 13 amino acids. Here the CDR3 reads CASSQGGVYEQYF. Here the CDR3 DNA reads TGTGCCAGCTCACAGGGAGGGGTATACGAGCAGTACTTC.